This T cell receptor (beta chain) stems from a study of siplizumab effects on memory and regulatory T cells. Remarks on this clone: The antigen is undetermined.

Study-level findings and limits: It seemed that naive T cells were more diverse than memory cells and were major contributors to the alloresponse.

CDR3 length equals 15 residues. Trimming stripped 3 bases from V and 2 bases from J, with 14 bases between. Per germline, CDR1 SGHTA and CDR2 FQGNSA. Libraries were prepared by immunoSEQ multiplex PCR; TCRdb keeps only in-frame clonotypes and omits some of them. The sample contains roughly 50,000 clones, roughly 92% of which appear only once. The receptor comes from a human donor in good health. The chain links TRBV7-2 to TRBJ2-7, with a possible D match to TRBD2 (5 bases). Sequenced: CD8+ T cells sorted from blood. This CDR3 is CASSFLAGLTYEQYF. The DNA of the CDR3 is TGTGCCAGCAGCTTTCTTGCGGGTTTAACCTACGAGCAGTACTTC.